A selection of T cell receptor beta chains follows, all from one sample in a study of cytomegalovirus exposure and HLA in healthy donors. Some clones are missing from TCRdb's copy, which holds only in-frame ones; the method was immunoSEQ multiplex PCR. The data show roughly 300,000 clones, 70% to 90% seen once. The sequencing sample was made of PBMCs. These receptors were taken from a woman under 30 in good health and CMV-seronegative. The CDR3 runs from the conserved cysteine through the conserved F or W. D genes are given only for firm matches. Only part of the rows carry a size: once, few, many, or a class if the clone is expanded.

>TRBJ2-7|NA|TRBV27|NA
CASSLGQVPSYEQYF
TGTGCCAGCAGTTTGGGGCAGGTACCTTCCTACGAGCAGTACTTC
>TRBJ2-2|NA|TRBV9|few
CASSAESHTGELFF
TGTGCCAGCAGCGCCGAGTCTCACACCGGGGAGCTGTTTTTT
>TRBJ1-2|NA|TRBV2|NA
CASSDRANYGYTF
TGTGCCAGCAGTGACAGGGCCAACTATGGCTACACCTTC
>TRBJ2-2|TRBD1|TRBV4-2|NA
CASSPLPGTGNTGELFF
TGTGCCAGCAGCCCCCTGCCCGGGACAGGAAACACCGGGGAGCTGTTTTTT
>TRBJ1-1|NA|TRBV4-3|NA
CASSQDRRSSEAFF
TGCGCCAGCAGCCAAGATCGTAGGAGCTCTGAAGCTTTCTTT
>TRBJ1-1|NA|TRBV5-1|NA
CASSGGENMNTEAFF
TGCGCCAGCAGCGGGGGGGAAAACATGAACACTGAAGCTTTCTTT
>TRBJ1-2|TRBD1|TRBV27|NA
CASRRSGTGGGYTF
TGTGCCAGCAGACGTTCCGGGACAGGAGGGGGCTACACCTTC
>TRBJ2-5|NA|TRBV9|NA
CASSVSGLKETQYF
TGTGCCAGCAGCGTATCAGGGTTGAAGGAGACCCAGTACTTC
>TRBJ1-4|NA|TRBV5-6|NA
CASSSQLNDEKLFF
TGTGCCAGCAGCTCTCAACTAAATGATGAAAAACTGTTTTTT
>TRBJ2-1|NA|TRBV7-3|NA
CASSPEVSQEVYNEQFF
TGTGCCAGCAGCCCCGAGGTGAGTCAGGAGGTCTACAATGAGCAGTTCTTC
>TRBJ2-7|NA|TRBV7-9|NA
CASSPRQNSYEQYF
TGTGCCAGCAGCCCAAGACAGAACTCCTACGAGCAGTACTTC
>TRBJ2-4|NA|TRBV5-1|NA
CASSSERSKNIQYF
TGCGCCAGCAGCTCAGAGCGGTCAAAAAACATTCAGTACTTC
>TRBJ2-7|NA|TRBV7-2|NA
CASSFPPLQQYF
TGTGCCAGCAGCTTTCCCCCCCTCCAGCAGTACTTC
>TRBJ2-7|TRBD2|TRBV25-1|NA
CASSENAGVGYEQYF
TGTGCCAGCAGTGAAAATGCGGGAGTCGGGTACGAGCAGTACTTC
>TRBJ1-1|NA|TRBV29-1|NA
CSVDLAAGLATEAFF
TGCAGCGTTGATCTGGCAGCCGGGTTAGCCACTGAAGCTTTCTTT
>TRBJ2-5|NA|TRBV29-1|NA
CSAGDSQETQYF
TGCAGCGCGGGGGACAGCCAAGAGACCCAGTACTTC
>TRBJ1-1|NA|TRBV7-6|NA
CASSLFFEGSNTEAFF
TGTGCCAGCAGCTTATTTTTCGAGGGCTCGAACACTGAAGCTTTCTTT
>TRBJ1-5|NA|TRBV28|NA
CASSLVGGESNQPQHF
TGTGCCAGCAGCCTCGTGGGAGGAGAGAGCAATCAGCCCCAGCATTTT
>TRBJ2-7|TRBD2|TRBV18|NA
CASSPMFLGRDGDEQYF
TGTGCCAGCTCACCAATGTTTCTCGGGAGGGACGGTGACGAGCAGTACTTC
>TRBJ1-2|NA|TRBV2|NA
CASSDRDIYGYTF
TGTGCCAGCAGTGACCGGGACATTTATGGCTACACCTTC
>TRBJ2-3|NA|TRBV6-6|NA
CASSLQGLRNTDTQYF
TGTGCCAGCAGCCTACAGGGCCTCAGAAACACAGATACGCAGTATTTT
>TRBJ1-4|NA|TRBV30|NA
CAWSRERANPNANEKLFF
TGTGCCTGGAGTAGGGAGCGGGCCAACCCCAACGCTAATGAAAAACTGTTTTTT
>TRBJ2-1|TRBD2|TRBV2|NA
CASRAGLAGGMQFF
TGTGCCAGCAGAGCGGGACTAGCGGGAGGGATGCAGTTCTTC
>TRBJ2-7|TRBD1|TRBV7-9|NA
CASSLSDRFHEQYF
TGTGCCAGCAGCCTCTCGGACAGGTTCCACGAGCAGTACTTC
>TRBJ2-1|TRBD2|TRBV7-3|NA
CASSSFSGSSYNEQFF
TGTGCCAGCAGCTCCTTCAGCGGGAGCTCCTACAATGAGCAGTTCTTC
>TRBJ2-7|NA|TRBV7-8|NA
CASSSVGASYEQYF
TGTGCCAGCAGCTCAGTTGGGGCAAGCTACGAGCAGTACTTC
>TRBJ2-2|TRBD1|TRBV29-1|NA
CSVRGQGAGELFF
TGCAGCGTCCGGGGACAGGGGGCCGGGGAGCTGTTTTTT
>TRBJ2-3|TRBD2|TRBV6-6|NA
CASRTAGGPSTDTQYF
TGTGCCAGCAGAACAGCGGGAGGTCCAAGCACAGATACGCAGTATTTT
>TRBJ2-2|TRBD2|TRBV7-3|NA
CASSFTAGGDTGELFF
TGTGCCAGCAGCTTTACTGCGGGAGGCGACACCGGGGAGCTGTTTTTT
>TRBJ2-4|NA|TRBV5-6|NA
CASSLWGQIAKNIQYF
TGTGCCAGCAGCTTGTGGGGACAAATAGCCAAAAACATTCAGTACTTC
>TRBJ1-1|TRBD1|TRBV7-9|few
CASSFGTGPEAFF
TGTGCCAGCAGCTTCGGGACAGGGCCTGAAGCTTTCTTT
>TRBJ1-2|NA|TRBV27|NA
CASGRPRVDGYTF
TGTGCCAGCGGCCGACCGAGGGTTGACGGCTACACCTTC
>TRBJ2-1|NA|TRBV19|NA
CASSQTHAGNNEQFF
TGTGCCAGTAGTCAAACTCACGCGGGTAACAATGAGCAGTTCTTC
>TRBJ2-4|NA|TRBV4-1|NA
CASSQWSQGMMSKNIQYF
TGCGCCAGCAGCCAATGGTCTCAGGGGATGATGTCCAAAAACATTCAGTACTTC
>TRBJ1-2|NA|TRBV10-3|NA
CAISNSGNVGYTF
TGTGCCATCAGTAACTCAGGGAACGTAGGCTACACCTTC
>TRBJ2-1|NA|TRBV4-3|once
CASSQGGRQEQFF
TGCGCCAGCAGCCAAGGAGGTAGGCAGGAGCAGTTCTTC
>TRBJ1-2|NA|TRBV6-8|NA
CASIPVVGKGYTF
TGTGCCAGCATCCCGGTTGTCGGGAAAGGCTACACCTTC
>TRBJ2-7|NA|TRBV28|NA
CASFSARGTYEQYF
TGTGCCAGCTTTAGCGCTCGCGGAACCTACGAGCAGTACTTC